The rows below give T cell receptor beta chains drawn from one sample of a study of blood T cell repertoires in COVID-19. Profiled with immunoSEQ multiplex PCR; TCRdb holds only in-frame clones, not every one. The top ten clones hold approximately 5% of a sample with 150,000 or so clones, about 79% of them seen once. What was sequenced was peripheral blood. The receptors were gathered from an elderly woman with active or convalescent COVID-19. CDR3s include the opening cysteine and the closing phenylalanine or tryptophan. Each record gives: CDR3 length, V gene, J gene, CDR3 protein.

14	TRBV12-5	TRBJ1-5	CASGWDRGNQPQHF
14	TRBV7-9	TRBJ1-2	CASSPRSGSYGYTF
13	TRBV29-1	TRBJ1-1	CSTFWGVGTEAFF
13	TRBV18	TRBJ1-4	CASSPSTNEKLFF
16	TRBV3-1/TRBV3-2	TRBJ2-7	CASSQGPSRALGEQYF
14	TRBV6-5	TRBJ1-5	CASSLVPGLISQHF
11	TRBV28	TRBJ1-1	CASSNNIEAFF
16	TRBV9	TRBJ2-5	CASSVGGLAMQETQYF
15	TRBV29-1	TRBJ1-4	CSVDEQGPTNEKLFF
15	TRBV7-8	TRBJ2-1	CASSLASGGAGEQFF
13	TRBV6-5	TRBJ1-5	CASSRVRNQPQHF
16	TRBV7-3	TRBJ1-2	CASSLRGTGSIEGYTF
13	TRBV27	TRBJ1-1	CASSPTGRTEAFF
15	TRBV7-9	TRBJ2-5	CASSPPGARRETQYF
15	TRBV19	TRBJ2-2	CASRRGVATTGELFF
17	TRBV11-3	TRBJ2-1	CASSLALGRGGGNEQFF
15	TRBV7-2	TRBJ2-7	CASSLSPGQGYEQYF
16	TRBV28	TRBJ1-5	CASSGPLLNSNQPQHF
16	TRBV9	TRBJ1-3	CASSVTGVEAGNTIYF
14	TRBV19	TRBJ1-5	CASSLGQIRQPQHF
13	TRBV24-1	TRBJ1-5	CAVGQGINQPQHF
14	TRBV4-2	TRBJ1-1	CASSQDSQDTEAFF
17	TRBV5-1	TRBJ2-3	CASSLTRQGQNTDTQYF
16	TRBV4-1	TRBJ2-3	CASSHRLAGPSGTQYF
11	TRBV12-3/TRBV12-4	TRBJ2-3	CASRGAGTQYF
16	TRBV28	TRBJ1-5	CASSRLTGASNQPQHF
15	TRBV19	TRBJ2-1	CASRSPGGTYNEQFF
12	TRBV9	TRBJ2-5	CASSVVGETQYF
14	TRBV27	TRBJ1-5	CASRGQGGNQLQHF
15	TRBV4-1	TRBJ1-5	CASSPSKGPRGPQHF
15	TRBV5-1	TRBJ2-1	CASSLWDRGHNEQFF
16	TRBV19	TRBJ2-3	CASTPRQGLYTDTQYF
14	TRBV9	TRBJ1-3	CASRRGTSGNTIYF
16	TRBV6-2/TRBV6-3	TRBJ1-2	CASSFPGTGVSYGYTF
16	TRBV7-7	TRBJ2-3	CASSESSGGRGDTQYF
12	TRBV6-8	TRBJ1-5	CASRDPGQPQHF
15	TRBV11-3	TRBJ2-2	CASTYGQGNPGELFF
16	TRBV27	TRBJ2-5	CASSSYMTSVDETQYF
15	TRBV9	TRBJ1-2	CASSEPGTANYGYTF
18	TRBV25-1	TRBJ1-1	CASSGRLGNRGHPAEAFF
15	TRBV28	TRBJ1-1	CASTAGGNMNTEAFF
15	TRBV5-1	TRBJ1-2	CASSLAAGQGSGYTF
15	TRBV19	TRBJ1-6	CASSMPQGSSSPLHF
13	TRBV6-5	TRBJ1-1	CASKDRGGTEAFF
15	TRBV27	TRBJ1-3	CASSLAAGPGNTIYF
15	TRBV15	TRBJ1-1	CATSRPAGLGTEAFF
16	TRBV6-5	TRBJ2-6	CASSYSLGAGANVLTF
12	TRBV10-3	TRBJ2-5	CAISESGGAQYF
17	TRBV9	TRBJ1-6	CASSERGAGPGGSPLHF
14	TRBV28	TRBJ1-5	CASATTGSNQPQHF
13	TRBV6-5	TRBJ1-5	CASGGDFGQPQHF
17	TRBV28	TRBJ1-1	CASSFRDSSLVNTEAFF
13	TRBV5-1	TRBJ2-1	CASSLVQGNEQFF
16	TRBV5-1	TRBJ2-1	CASSQGLAGNINEQFF
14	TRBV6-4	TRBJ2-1	CASSGLAGTNEQFF
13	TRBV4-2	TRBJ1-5	CASSQDRTEAQHF
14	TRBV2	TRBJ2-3	CASTGGGHTDTQYF
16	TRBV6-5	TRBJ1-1	CASSYRTGHLNTEAFF
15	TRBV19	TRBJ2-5	CASSIVGRAEETQYF
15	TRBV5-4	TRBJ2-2	CASSAATANTGELFF